Listed below are T cell receptor beta chains from one sample, sequenced in a study of T cell repertoires in cytomegalovirus infection. Antigens of these TCRs are unknown. TCRdb independently ran MiXCR on the reads; one entry per CDR3 protein. The sample lists about 310,000 distinct CDR3 sequences, around 25% occurring once. Sequencing was performed on cultured PBMCs, taken from culture after CMV antigen stimulation. Every receptor here comes from a human donor in good health (CMV status not recorded). Some clones in this sample may be carry-over from other donors' samples. Each CDR3 is given with its conserved first and last residue. A D gene is named only where the DNA matches it firmly. Some rows have no size entry. The others give once, few or many, or a class for an expanded clone.

size	V	J	D	CDR3	DNA
.	TRBV6-5	TRBJ1-2	.	CASSPLWSIYGYTF	TGTGCCAGCAGCCCTCTATGGAGTATTTATGGCTACACCTTC
.	TRBV7-2	TRBJ1-2	TRBD1	CASSLGQGGYTF	TGTGCCAGCAGCTTGGGACAGGGTGGCTACACCTTC
.	TRBV6-1	TRBJ2-5	.	CASRGWETQYF	TGTGCCAGCAGGGGATGGGAGACCCAGTACTTC
.	TRBV7-2	TRBJ2-3	TRBD1	CASSLDRGPGTDTQYF	TGTGCCAGCAGCCTTGACAGGGGACCGGGCACAGATACGCAGTATTTT
.	TRBV7-9	TRBJ2-1	.	CASSLGSLSYNEQFF	TGTGCCAGCAGCTTAGGATCCCTATCCTACAATGAGCAGTTCTTC
.	TRBV7-8	TRBJ1-1	.	CASSSVVTEAFF	TGTGCCAGCAGCTCCGTTGTTACTGAAGCTTTCTTT
.	TRBV6-5	TRBJ2-6	TRBD2	CASSYSSPSGRSGANVLTF	TGTGCCAGCAGTTACTCGTCTCCTAGCGGACGCTCTGGGGCCAACGTCCTGACTTTC
many	TRBV7-2	TRBJ2-7	.	CASSFRVISEQYF	TGTGCCAGCAGCTTTAGGGTTATCTCCGAGCAGTACTTC
.	TRBV7-9	TRBJ2-1	.	CASSFRAGGLQGNEQFF	TGTGCCAGCAGCTTTCGGGCCGGGGGGCTTCAAGGCAATGAGCAGTTCTTC
.	TRBV7-4	TRBJ2-5	.	CASSLGGRGEEETQYF	TGTGCCAGCAGCTTAGGGGGCAGGGGGGAAGAAGAGACCCAGTACTTC
few	TRBV28	TRBJ2-5	.	CASSLAADSSQETQYF	TGTGCCAGCAGTCTCGCCGCGGACAGCTCCCAAGAGACCCAGTACTTC
few	TRBV7-9	TRBJ1-5	.	CASSLAFGEGDQPQHF	TGTGCCAGCAGCTTAGCCTTCGGGGAGGGAGATCAGCCCCAGCATTTT
.	TRBV2	TRBJ2-7	.	CASIRTPPPGEQYF	TGTGCCAGCATCCGGACACCGCCGCCTGGTGAGCAGTACTTC
.	TRBV28	TRBJ2-7	.	CASSLSGAAYEQYF	TGTGCCAGCAGTTTATCCGGGGCAGCCTACGAGCAGTACTTC
.	TRBV14	TRBJ2-1	.	CASSPSVEKQFF	TGTGCCAGCAGCCCGTCGGTGGAGAAGCAGTTCTTC
.	TRBV20-1	TRBJ2-3	.	CSAQFGPTDTQYF	TGCAGTGCTCAATTTGGACCGACAGATACGCAGTATTTT
.	TRBV24-1	TRBJ2-3	TRBD1	CATSEQGVRTDTQYF	TGTGCCACCAGTGAGCAGGGGGTCCGCACAGATACGCAGTATTTT
few	TRBV7-8	TRBJ1-2	.	CASSLVSGPGGGYTF	TGTGCCAGCAGCTTAGTGTCCGGACCGGGGGGTGGCTACACCTTC
.	TRBV5-4	TRBJ1-2	.	CASTLGPGRRYGYTF	TGTGCCAGCACCTTGGGGCCAGGGCGACGCTATGGCTACACCTTC
many	TRBV12-3/TRBV12-4	TRBJ2-2	.	CASSRGASDTGELFF	TGTGCCAGCAGCCGGGGGGCTAGTGACACCGGGGAGCTGTTTTTT
few	TRBV20-1	TRBJ2-1	TRBD2	CSASVISGRAVNEQFF	TGCAGTGCGAGCGTCATTAGCGGGAGGGCCGTAAATGAGCAGTTCTTC
many	TRBV7-3	TRBJ2-1	.	CASSPSGLTYNEQFF	TGTGCCAGCAGCCCCTCCGGACTTACCTACAATGAGCAGTTCTTC
.	TRBV19	TRBJ2-2	.	CATTPPRVYTGELFF	TGTGCCACCACACCACCGCGGGTTTACACCGGGGAGCTGTTTTTT
.	TRBV3-1	TRBJ2-5	.	CASSQGLAVLQETQYF	TGTGCCAGCAGCCAAGGGTTAGCGGTTTTACAAGAGACCCAGTACTTC
.	TRBV7-6	TRBJ1-1	TRBD1	CASSRRGMAEAFF	TGTGCCAGCAGCCGCAGGGGGATGGCTGAAGCTTTCTTT
.	TRBV5-4	TRBJ2-5	.	CASSPGLNQETQYF	TGTGCCAGCAGCCCGGGACTCAACCAAGAGACCCAGTACTTC
.	TRBV19	TRBJ2-3	.	CASSILAADTQYF	TGTGCCAGTAGTATTTTAGCGGCAGATACGCAGTATTTT
.	TRBV10-2	TRBJ1-2	.	CASSERPGLGYGYTF	TGCGCCAGCAGTGAGAGACCCGGGCTGGGCTATGGCTACACCTTC
many	TRBV7-2	TRBJ1-4	.	CASSFHPTNEKLFF	TGTGCCAGCAGCTTCCATCCAACTAATGAAAAACTGTTTTTT
.	TRBV7-9	TRBJ2-1	.	CASSPSLKLRVEQFF	TGTGCCAGCAGCCCATCATTAAAATTGAGAGTAGAGCAGTTCTTC
many	TRBV19	TRBJ1-4	.	CASSSQGTNEKLFF	TGTGCCAGTAGCTCACAGGGAACTAATGAAAAACTGTTTTTT
.	TRBV11-2	TRBJ1-1	.	CVSSMADWVRNTEAFF	TGTGTCAGCAGCATGGCCGATTGGGTCCGGAACACTGAAGCTTTCTTT
few	TRBV10-3	TRBJ2-1	TRBD2	CAISDLAGGNEQFF	TGTGCCATCAGTGACCTAGCGGGAGGGAATGAGCAGTTCTTC
.	TRBV27	TRBJ2-7	TRBD2	CASSGRPSYEQYF	TGTGCCAGCAGCGGGAGGCCCTCCTACGAGCAGTACTTC
.	TRBV7-4	TRBJ2-7	TRBD2	CASSPGRALGEQYF	TGTGCCAGCAGCCCCGGGAGGGCCTTGGGGGAGCAGTACTTC
few	TRBV5-1	TRBJ2-5	TRBD2	CASSFSLAGGQETQYF	TGCGCCAGCAGCTTTAGTCTAGCGGGAGGGCAAGAGACCCAGTACTTC
many	TRBV7-2	TRBJ1-2	TRBD1	CASSLGGTGYGYTF	TGTGCCAGCAGCTTAGGGGGGACAGGCTATGGCTACACCTTC
few	TRBV11-2	TRBJ2-1	TRBD2	CASSLTLAASYNEQFF	TGTGCCAGCAGCTTAACACTAGCGGCTTCCTACAATGAGCAGTTCTTC
few	TRBV2	TRBJ1-5	TRBD1	CASSLGQGSRNQPQHF	TGTGCCAGCAGCTTGGGACAGGGGAGTCGCAATCAGCCCCAGCATTTT
.	TRBV28	TRBJ1-1	TRBD1	CASSFSQGLNTEAFF	TGTGCCAGCAGTTTCTCACAGGGGCTGAACACTGAAGCTTTCTTT
.	TRBV5-1	TRBJ1-1	.	CASSGSERTEAFF	TGCGCCAGCTCCGGGTCGGAGAGAACTGAAGCTTTCTTT
.	TRBV12-3/TRBV12-4	TRBJ2-5	.	CASSFLERTQYF	TGTGCCAGCAGTTTCCTCGAAAGGACCCAGTACTTC
few	TRBV12-3/TRBV12-4	TRBJ2-3	.	CASSYLKTSTDTQYF	TGTGCCAGCAGTTATCTAAAAACTAGCACAGATACGCAGTATTTT
few	TRBV27	TRBJ2-1	TRBD2	CASSLDSGLAGAYNEQFF	TGTGCCAGCAGTTTAGATTCGGGACTAGCGGGCGCCTACAATGAGCAGTTCTTC
few	TRBV27	TRBJ2-3	TRBD1	CASSRLGTGGADTQYF	TGTGCCAGCAGTCGCTTGGGGACAGGGGGTGCAGATACGCAGTATTTT
.	TRBV5-1	TRBJ2-6	.	CASSLAGHSSGANVLTF	TGCGCCAGCAGCTTAGCGGGACACAGCTCTGGGGCCAACGTCCTGACTTTC
many	TRBV7-8	TRBJ2-7	.	CASSARRGPHEQYF	TGTGCCAGCAGCGCCAGGCGGGGACCCCACGAGCAGTACTTC
.	TRBV4-3	TRBJ2-3	TRBD2	CASSQSLAGGPPTDTQYF	TGCGCCAGCAGCCAATCCCTAGCGGGAGGGCCTCCCACAGATACGCAGTATTTT
.	TRBV4-3	TRBJ2-2	.	CASSQGREGGTGELFF	TGCGCCAGCAGCCAAGGGAGGGAAGGTGGCACCGGGGAGCTGTTTTTT
few	TRBV27	TRBJ2-7	.	CASSFLYDYEQYF	TGTGCCAGCAGTTTCCTCTACGACTACGAGCAGTACTTC
.	TRBV7-6	TRBJ2-2	TRBD2	CASSLGGGPNTGELFF	TGTGCCAGCAGCTTAGGCGGGGGACCGAACACCGGGGAGCTGTTTTTT
.	TRBV6-2/TRBV6-3	TRBJ2-7	.	CASSYPRTASYEQYF	TGTGCCAGCAGTTACCCCCGGACAGCCTCCTACGAGCAGTACTTC
.	TRBV6-1	TRBJ2-1	TRBD2	CASRAPSLAVLYNEQFF	TGTGCCAGCAGAGCCCCATCTCTAGCGGTTTTATACAATGAGCAGTTCTTC
.	TRBV6-6	TRBJ1-2	.	CASSYLDGYTF	TGTGCCAGCAGTTACCTGGATGGCTACACCTTC